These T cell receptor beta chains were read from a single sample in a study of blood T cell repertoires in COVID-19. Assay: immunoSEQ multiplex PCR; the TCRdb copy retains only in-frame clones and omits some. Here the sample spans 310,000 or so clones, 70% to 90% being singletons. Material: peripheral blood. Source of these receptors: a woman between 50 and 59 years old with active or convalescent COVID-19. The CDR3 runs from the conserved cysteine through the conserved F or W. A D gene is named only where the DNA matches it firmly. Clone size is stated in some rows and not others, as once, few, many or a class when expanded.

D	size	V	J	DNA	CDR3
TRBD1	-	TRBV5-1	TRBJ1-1	TGCGCCAGCAGGAGGACCGACGGGACAGCCCTTTTGAACACTGAAGCTTTCTTT	CASRRTDGTALLNTEAFF
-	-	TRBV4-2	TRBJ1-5	TGTGCCAGCAGCCGTACGTTGTCACAGCCTAATCAGCCCCAGCATTTT	CASSRTLSQPNQPQHF
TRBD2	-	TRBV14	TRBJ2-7	TGTGCCAGCAGCCTTCGACCGGGACAGAGACTAGCGGCAACCTACGAGCAGTACTTC	CASSLRPGQRLAATYEQYF
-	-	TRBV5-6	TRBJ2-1	TGTGCCAGCAGCTTGCTAGGAGACAATGAGCAGTTCTTC	CASSLLGDNEQFF
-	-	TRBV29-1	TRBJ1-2	TGCAGCGTTGTGGCGGATTCGGGATCCTATGGCTACACCTTC	CSVVADSGSYGYTF
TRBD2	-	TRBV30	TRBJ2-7	TGTGCCTGGAGTGTTAGGACTAGCGGGGCCTACGAGCAGTACTTC	CAWSVRTSGAYEQYF
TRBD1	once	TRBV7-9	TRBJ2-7	TGTGCCAGCAGCTTCCCCCGGGACAGGGGATACCCCGCGAGGTACGAGCAGTACTTC	CASSFPRDRGYPARYEQYF
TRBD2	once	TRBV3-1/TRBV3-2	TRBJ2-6	TGTGCCAGCAGCCAACTGACTAGCGGGAGGGTGGAAAGGTCTGGGGCCAACGTCCTGACTTTC	CASSQLTSGRVERSGANVLTF
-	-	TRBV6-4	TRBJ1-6	TGTGCCAGCAGTGCAAACCGAGAGAATTCACCCCTCCACTTT	CASSANRENSPLHF
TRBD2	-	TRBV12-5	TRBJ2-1	TGTGCTAGTGGCCGGGGGACTAGCGGACCCAATGAGCAGTTCTTC	CASGRGTSGPNEQFF
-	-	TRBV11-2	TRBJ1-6	TGTGCCAGCAGCTTAGAAAGAGTGAATTCACCCCTCCACTTT	CASSLERVNSPLHF
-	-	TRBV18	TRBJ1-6	TGTGCCAGCTCACCTGCCAGCTATAATTCACCCCTCCACTTT	CASSPASYNSPLHF
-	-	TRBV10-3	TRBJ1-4	TGTGCCATCAGTGAAGAGGGAACCCTAAGCGAAAAACTGTTTTTT	CAISEEGTLSEKLFF
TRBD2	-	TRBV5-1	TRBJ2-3	TGCGCCAGCAGCGTCGGGGGGGCCGGCACAGATACGCAGTATTTT	CASSVGGAGTDTQYF
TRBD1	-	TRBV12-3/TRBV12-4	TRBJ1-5	TGTGCCAGCAGTTCGGGACAGGGTCAGCCCCAGCATTTT	CASSSGQGQPQHF
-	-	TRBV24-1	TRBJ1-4	TGTGCCACCAGTGACGACCAGCGACTGTTTTTT	CATSDDQRLFF
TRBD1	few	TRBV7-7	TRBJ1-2	TGTGCTAGCAGCCCCGACAGGGGGCAGAACTATGGCTACACCTTC	CASSPDRGQNYGYTF
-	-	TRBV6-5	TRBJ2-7	TGTGCCAGCAGTTACTCAGGGCTGGGGCCCAACGAGCAGTACTTC	CASSYSGLGPNEQYF
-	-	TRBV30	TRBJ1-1	TGTGCCCGTACGTCTAATACAGCTTTTATCACTGAAGCTTTCTTT	CARTSNTAFITEAFF
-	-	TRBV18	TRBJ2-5	TGTGCCAGCTCACCACCGATAGGGGCTCGGGTCCAAGAGACCCAGTACTTC	CASSPPIGARVQETQYF
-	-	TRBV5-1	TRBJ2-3	TGCGCCAGCAGTACCAGGGGAAGCACAGATACGCAGTATTTT	CASSTRGSTDTQYF
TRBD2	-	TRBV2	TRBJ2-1	TGTGCCAGCAGTGAAGGAGCGGGATACTCCTACAATGAGCAGTTCTTC	CASSEGAGYSYNEQFF
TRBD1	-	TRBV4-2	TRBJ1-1	TGTGCCAGCAGCCAGCAGACAGGGGTGGACACTGAAGCTTTCTTT	CASSQQTGVDTEAFF
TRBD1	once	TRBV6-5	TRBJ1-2	TGTGCCAGCAGCCCAGGACAGGGGGACTATGGCTACACCTTC	CASSPGQGDYGYTF
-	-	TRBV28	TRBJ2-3	TGTGCCAGCAGTTTCAGAGGGAGGGATACGCAGTATTTT	CASSFRGRDTQYF
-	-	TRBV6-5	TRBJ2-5	TGTGCCAGCAGTTACTCCGCCAGGGGAAGAGGAGAGACCCAGTACTTC	CASSYSARGRGETQYF
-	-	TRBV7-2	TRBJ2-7	TGTGCCAGCAGCTTAAGTGCCTCGGGGTACGAGCAGTACTTC	CASSLSASGYEQYF
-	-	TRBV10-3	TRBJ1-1	TGTGCCATCAGCATATCCTTGACAGACCCGTCTGAAGCTTTCTTT	CAISISLTDPSEAFF